This TCR beta chain was identified in a study of cytomegalovirus exposure and HLA in healthy donors (dated by TCRdb to 2017 to 2019). A note on the overall study: In an earlier analysis of some 610 of the donors, around 300 Gb of sequence data and some 100 million unique TCR beta sequences from about 179 million T cells were reported. Among 350 to 400 genotyped donors of the cohort, an average of about 240,000 unique TCR beta nucleotide sequences were sequenced per donor, roughly a sixth of them non-productive. Typing coverage differed by locus: A, B, C, DRB1 and DQB1 were typed in about 620-640 donors, DQA1 in 500 to 550, DPA1 in around 580, and DPB1 in just under 490. Roughly 300 gigabases of sequencing data and roughly 80 million unique TCR sequences made up an early release that covered approximately 700 HLA-typed donors. In addition to the first cohort of around 670 subjects, a separate validation cohort of over 90 different subjects was used. Rather than drawing on any new phenotypic data, the later analysis identified candidate immune exposures from TCR beta sequences and the way those sequences occurred across donors. HLA typing included class I and class II loci at four-digit resolution. The T cell repertoires of 700 or so subjects were profiled by immunosequencing and related to cytomegalovirus serostatus. Genome-wide SNP genotypes for about three fifths of the roughly 670 donors were used in a later genetic analysis, which treated that subset as a discovery cohort. The genetic ancestry cluster associated with self-reported Caucasian donors included 81% of the roughly 400 genotyped donors. The study was designed to test whether signatures of past pathogen exposure could be identified by cataloging public T cell receptors. In a later analysis, previously published TCR beta repertoires from some 640 donors were re-analyzed and high-resolution HLA genotyping was added so that TCR occurrence patterns could be studied. In an earlier analysis of roughly 540 of the donors, high-throughput TCR beta sequencing was used to judge whether each TCR beta V gene segment behaved as functional or pseudogenic. Every discovery cohort repertoire had been produced on one sequencing platform. Alongside the repertoire data, information on donor age, sex, ethnicity and CMV serostatus was compiled. About 5 DR-DQ haplotypes were handled as single units for association and clustering, since linkage in the cohort was strong. To predict cytomegalovirus infection status, the study brought together high-throughput TCR immunosequencing, statistical association of individual TCRs with disease status, and machine learning. Study-wide findings and limitations: Around 16 rarely observed V segments, including chromosome 9 orphons, were excluded from the earlier analysis of several hundred of the donors because counts were too low. Some IMGT-functional V segments, including TRBV6-2 and TRBV6-3, could not be told apart with the 87-base-pair reads, so those segments were excluded. Presence/absence analyses assumed roughly uniform sequencing depth across donors, an assumption that may not hold. At a false discovery rate of 0.05, a later analysis linked some 17,000 TCR beta sequences to specific HLA alleles. A later analysis found that HLA-associated TCR beta chains were more clonally expanded and had lower generation probabilities than equally common non-associated chains. Cytomegalovirus status was reported to be diagnosed by the classifier with high specificity and sensitivity in both the original and validation cohorts. When HLA alleles, especially DR and DQ, strongly co-occurred, attributing TCR associations to individual alleles was difficult. Immune exposure information for the cohort was limited to CMV serostatus. The study gave a list of around 170 TCR beta chains associated with cytomegalovirus. In a later genetic analysis, fewer N-insertions in productive TCRs were reported among donors in an Asian-associated ancestry cluster than the approximately 670-donor mean. In vitro tests confirmed that a few of the cytomegalovirus-associated TCR beta chains recognize cytomegalovirus antigens. Only TCR beta chains were sequenced in this cohort, and the absence of alpha or paired-chain data limited detectable features. The authors suggested that the approach could potentially be generalized to other disease states and immunological phenotypes. While some public TCRs were present in many individuals, most TCR sequences turned up only very rarely across donors. HLA typing was unavailable for some donors at each locus, so association tests used only the typed subset. In a later genetic analysis, a missense DCLRE1C variant was associated with V-gene and J-gene trimming of TCR beta chains, and the association was replicated in an independent cohort. In an earlier analysis of fewer than 750 of the donors, most TCR beta V segments were observed in productive rearrangements about 87% or about 30% of the time, broadly matching IMGT annotations. A later analysis found that TCR association rates varied across HLA loci, with DRB1 alleles showing the most associated TCRs and HLA-C alleles the fewest. A later analysis found that most CMV-associated TCR beta chains appeared HLA-restricted, with HLA associations seemingly driven largely by CMV exposure. Correlated functional status among segregating V segments might reflect linkage disequilibrium, but an unknown experimental factor could not be ruled out. A later analysis reported that several top co-occurrence clusters appeared linked to parvovirus B19, influenza, CMV and Epstein-Barr virus. The sequencing pipeline was judged likely to have produced a cluster of highly shared sequence variants as a technical artifact. A further reported finding was that TCR beta sequences accurately predicted the HLA-A and HLA-B alleles for most subjects in the first cohort.

Receptor libraries were prepared by the immunoSEQ multiplex PCR assay. The multiplex PCR relied on a mix of 60 forward primers for TCR Vbeta segments and 13 reverse primers for TCR Jbeta segments. Amplification of the CDR3 region of rearranged TCR beta genes was performed with a multiplex PCR assay on genomic DNA. The Illumina HiSeq System was used to sequence the amplified TCR beta libraries as 87-base-pair reads. On the authors' methods: Across the 500 to 700 repertoires, a later analysis counted roughly 77 million unique TCR beta chains, roughly 11 million of which were shared by at least two donors. Raw reads were error-corrected and collapsed into unique sequences with a nearest-neighbor algorithm that merged closely related sequences to remove PCR and sequencing errors. CDR3 sequences were aligned to IMGT reference sequences to assign V, D and J gene segments. For a sequence to be retained, a match of at least six nucleotides to both a V gene segment and a J gene segment was required. A rearrangement was called productive if the CDR3 had no stop codons and remained in frame with V and J, and every other rearrangement was called non-productive. Following IMGT convention, CDR3 was defined as the stretch from the second conserved V-encoded cysteine up to the conserved J-encoded phenylalanine. The earlier analysis of a few hundred of the donors excluded sequences that lacked an unambiguous match to a single V gene segment. In an earlier analysis of around 590 of the donors, a V segment was called functional when productive rearrangements were above 56.7%, and segregating when the standard deviation between donors exceeded 5%. A statistical classification framework was developed to diagnose cytomegalovirus status using the catalog of TCR beta chain sequences. In a later analysis, TCR nucleotide sequences were compared against IMGT/GENE-DB human TR gene sequences so that V and J genes could be assigned. Using the TCRdist pipeline, a later analysis assigned CDR3 sequences along with most-parsimonious VDJ recombination scenarios. In a later analysis, every TCR beta chain was defined by the combination of its CDR3 amino acid sequence and its V-gene family, and reads without a unique V-gene family were dropped. To address suspected cross-contamination and a sequencing artifact, a later analysis removed around 590 highly shared, low-generation-probability nucleotide sequences. In a later analysis, a clonal expansion index for each public chain was calculated from normalized within-repertoire ranks of inferred template counts. In a later analysis, generation probabilities were computed using a VDJ recombination model fitted to out-of-frame rearrangements, and the results were checked against IGoR. In a later analysis, TCR-TCR, TCR-HLA and TCR-CMV co-occurrence was scored with hypergeometric tests, and a repertoire-size bias correction was applied to TCR pairs. In a later analysis, false discovery rates were estimated by permuting HLA or CMV assignments 20 times. In a later analysis, co-occurring TCRs were grouped using DBSCAN, and TCRdist sequence similarity was added for clustering within HLA-allele-positive subsets. Co-occurrence clustering excluded repertoires with fewer than 30,000 or more than 120,000 public chains, plus five with anomalous nucleotide sharing. Sourced from immuneACCESS, this table was stored by TCRdb with only in-frame sequences that have V and J called. A share of the clones is absent; for the studies checked, an unresolved V gene accounts for under half, and the remainder has no known explanation. V and J calls and clone size are those listed in that table; D and trimming were worked out from the DNA. The sample data list approximately 90,000 clones, and around 77% of these were observed just once. Together, the top ten hold 3.7% of the sample.

In total, roughly 670 healthy bone marrow donors made up the cohort. All cohort members were sampled while nominally healthy, although unrecorded immune exposures were likely present. The donor tested CMV seronegative, placing the donor among the 300 to 450 seronegative members of the cohort. Each donor provided a peripheral blood sample, and peripheral blood mononuclear cells were used for TCR beta sequencing. The Qiagen DNeasy Blood Extraction Kit was used to extract genomic DNA from the blood cell samples. CDR1 and CDR2 are drawn from the germline V gene (reference sequence): GTSNPN, SVGIG. A distance of 13 bases separates the germline ends of V and J, which lose 6 bases and 2 bases respectively. From the cysteine through the phenylalanine, the CDR3 covers 13 amino acids. Just the 39-base CDR3 DNA is kept, in frame starting at base 1. As for this clone: No antigen is known for it. Base qualities are missing; no much larger clone stands one base away.

The receptor's source is a man between 25 and 39 years old in good health and CMV-seronegative. Here the chain combines TRBV30 and TRBJ2-5; the D gene cannot be named for sure. Sequencing was performed on PBMCs. The DNA sequence is TGTGCCTGTGCAGCCGGCGGTCAAGAGACCCAGTACTTC. Its coded protein is CACAAGGQETQYF.